These 16 T cell receptor beta chains were sequenced from one sample in a study of blood T cell repertoires in COVID-19 (TCRdb year 2020). The library was built by means of the immunoSEQ multiplex PCR assay. The table was pulled from immuneACCESS by TCRdb, which kept in-frame rearrangements only. Such tables lose some clones; where checked, under half of the loss comes from unresolved V genes, and the rest has no known cause. The sample table shows about 140,000 clones, and 75% to 80% are seen once. The ten largest clones represent more than 8.5% of the sample. Sequenced: peripheral blood. The receptor source for this set is a woman between 50 and 59 years old with active or convalescent COVID-19.

The V and J genes are TRBV30 and TRBJ1-2; D call uncertain. CDR1 and CDR2 from the germline V gene are GTSNPN and SVGIG (reference sequence). The CDR3 length is 12 residues. V was cut by 2 bases and J by 7 bases, with 11 bases left in between. This CDR3 reads CAWSFAGSGYTF. The CDR3 DNA sequence: TGTGCCTGGAGTTTCGCGGGAAGTGGCTACACCTTC.

The chain uses TRBV4-3 and TRBJ1-1, with TRBD1 identical over 10 bases. This CDR3 has 15 residues. From germline, CDR1 is LGHNA and CDR2 YSLEER. J lost 3 bases, V lost 1 base, and 2 bases had no gene match. Here the CDR3 reads CASSQVGTGDTEAFF. The CDR3, as DNA: TGCGCCAGCAGCCAAGTTGGGACAGGGGACACTGAAGCTTTCTTT.

This clone came up a few times. CDR3 nucleotides: TGTGCCAGCAGCTCGGATCGGACAGGGAGCTCCTACGAGCAGTACTTC. It translates to CASSSDRTGSSYEQYF. The rearrangement joins TRBV7-9 to TRBJ2-7; 8 bases match TRBD1. The ends lost 4 bases at V and 0 bases at J; junction bases unmatched: 8. The CDR3 loop spans 16 amino acids. In germline, CDR1 is SEHNR, CDR2 FQNEAQ (reference sequence).

CDR3 sequence reads: CASSPRRSTGELFF. Written as DNA, the CDR3 is TGTGCCAGCTCACCACGTCGTTCCACCGGGGAGCTGTTTTTT. The genes are TRBV18 and TRBJ2-2; no definite D call. CDR3 size: 14 residues. Trimming cost V 1 base and J 4 bases, with 7 bases left between them. The germline gives CDR1 KGHSH, CDR2 LQKENI.

V usage is TRBV5-6 and J usage is TRBJ1-5, with TRBD1 as a possible D gene (6 bases). CDR3 length equals 15 residues. V was trimmed by 2 bases and J by 0 bases, leaving 9 bases between them. From germline, CDR1 is SGHDT and CDR2 YYEEEE. The CDR3 protein is CASSFWTDSNQPQHF. CDR3 nucleotide sequence: TGTGCCAGCAGCTTCTGGACAGATAGCAATCAGCCCCAGCATTTT.

The V and J genes are TRBV7-2 and TRBJ1-4; 8 nucleotides line up with TRBD1. CDR1 and CDR2 from the germline V gene are SGHTA and FQGNSA. The V and J ends lost 5 bases and 7 bases, in that order; junction bases with no gene match: 9. This CDR3 region has 15 residues. CDR3 region: CASSPQGALGEKLFF. DNA for the CDR3: TGTGCCAGCAGCCCGCAGGGGGCATTAGGTGAAAAACTGTTTTTT.

This clone was detected only a few times. This chain connects TRBV7-2 to TRBJ2-7; no clear D gene. Germline assignment: CDR1 SGHTA and CDR2 FQGNSA. The CDR3 covers 12 residues. Trimming left V 5 bases short and J 1 base short, with 6 bases between. For the CDR3, the DNA is TGTGCCAGCAGCCCGCAGTCCTACGAGCAGTACTTC. As protein: CASSPQSYEQYF.

This clone is a singleton in its sample. The rearrangement links TRBV11-2 to TRBJ2-2; TRBD1 might be the D (5 bases). Germline V gene lookup returns CDR1 SGHAT and CDR2 FQNNGV. Trimming removed 2 bases at V and 3 bases at J, with 7 bases between. CDR3 length: 14 residues. CDR3 sequence (DNA): TGTGCCAGCAGCTTAAGACAGCACACCGGGGAGCTGTTTTTT. Residues: CASSLRQHTGELFF.

This sequence joins TRBV18 and TRBJ1-1; D might be TRBD1 (5 bases). Germline values: CDR1 KGHSH, CDR2 LQKENI. V dropped 1 base and J dropped 6 bases, with 9 bases sitting between them. The CDR3 has 13 amino acids. As DNA, the CDR3 is TGTGCCAGCTCACCACTCGGGGGGGCTGAAGCTTTCTTT. Residues: CASSPLGGAEAFF.

V and J are TRBV14 and TRBJ1-4; D is unclear. Trimming removed 1 base at V and 7 bases at J, with 16 bases between. The CDR3 spans 16 residues. The V gene's germline CDR1 is SGHDN and CDR2 FVKESK. For the CDR3, the DNA is TGTGCCAGCAGCCAAGGTCGGCCCGGGGTTAGTGAAAAACTGTTTTTT. This sequence encodes CASSQGRPGVSEKLFF.

The chain has TRBV14 and TRBJ1-2; 10 bases line up with TRBD1. With V trimmed by 2 bases and J by 4 bases, 7 bases remained unmatched. The CDR3 length is 16 residues. Germline V gene lookup returns CDR1 SGHDN and CDR2 FVKESK. The CDR3, as DNA: TGTGCCAGCAGCCAATCCGGGACAGGGGCGCTCTATGGCTACACCTTC. Translation: CASSQSGTGALYGYTF.

CDR3: CAIRQGAGGPCECTDTQYF. The DNA for the CDR3 is TGTGCCATCAGACAGGGAGCGGGGGGGCCCTGTGAGTGCACAGATACGCAGTATTTT. The chain uses TRBV21-1 and TRBJ2-3; TRBD2 is the table's D call and was not checked against the DNA. TRBV21-1 is a pseudogene locus. This CDR3 has 19 residues.

This clone appeared once. This chain joins TRBV4-3 and TRBJ1-2; no clear D. Trimming took 4 bases from V and 5 from J, leaving 14 bases between them. Germline V CDR1 and CDR2: LGHNA, YSLEER. The CDR3 length is 14 residues. CDR3 coding DNA: TGCGCCAGCAGCCCCCTAGAGGGTCGGTATGGCTACACCTTC. Its protein product is CASSPLEGRYGYTF.

This clone was observed once. The J gene is TRBJ2-7, the V gene TRBV10-3; 15 positions agree with TRBD2. Germline CDR1 is ENHRY and CDR2 is SYGVKD. V dropped 5 bases and J dropped 5; count of bases not matched to a gene: 7. This CDR3 comprises 16 residues. CDR3 protein: CAISNPGLAGGDEQYF. CDR3 in DNA: TGTGCCATCAGTAACCCCGGACTAGCGGGGGGGGACGAGCAGTACTTC.

The sample holds one count of this clone. V and J are TRBV7-2 and TRBJ2-1, with TRBD1 as a possible D gene (6 bases). The germline CDR1 and CDR2 sequences are SGHTA and FQGNSA. Trimming left V 1 base short and J 4 bases short, with 11 bases between. The CDR3 sequence is 15 residues long. DNA for the CDR3: TGTGCCAGCAGCTTAGATGCAGGGGAGTACAATGAGCAGTTCTTC. Amino acid sequence: CASSLDAGEYNEQFF.

This rearrangement joins TRBV7-9 to TRBJ2-7; 8 nucleotides agree with TRBD1. V trimming: 4 bases; J trimming: 6 bases; junction bases outside the gene matches: 2. This CDR3 has 12 residues. CDR1 and CDR2 (germline): SEHNR, FQNEAQ (reference sequence). CDR3 sequence (DNA): TGTGCCAGCAGCTCCGGACAGGGCGAGCAGTACTTC. It specifies CASSSGQGEQYF. Complete variable domain (other parts from reference TRBV7-9 and TRBJ2-7): DTGVSQNPRHKITKRGQNVTFRCDPISEHNRLYWYRQTLGQGPEFLTYFQNEAQLEKSRLLSDRFSAERPKGSFSTLEIQRTEQGDSAMYLCASSSGQGEQYFGPGTRLTVT.